Listed here are 23 T cell receptor beta chains from one sample, sequenced in a study of graft-versus-host responses after intestinal transplantation. What these receptors recognize is not known. This table comes from immunoSEQ multiplex PCR, and its TCRdb copy is limited to in-frame clones, with some not included. The sample contains 90,000 to 150,000 clones, 90% to 95% of which appear only once. The specimen was unstimulated CD4+ T cells sorted from spleen or lymph node cells, collected before intestinal transplant. These receptors originate from a human donor who received an intestinal transplant.

The V call is TRBV27, the J call TRBJ2-3; the D gene could be TRBD1 or TRBD2 (6 bases each). Germline-derived CDR1 and CDR2 are MNHEY and SMNVEV (reference sequence). The CDR3 runs 14 residues. The V end lost 3 bases, the J end lost 6 bases, and 13 bases lay between the germline ends. The DNA for the CDR3 is TGTGCCAGCAGTTTGAACGGAGGGGGGGATACGCAGTATTTT. The encoded protein is CASSLNGGGDTQYF.

This clone appeared once. The V gene is TRBV5-1, the J gene TRBJ2-7; D unresolved. Trimming removed 5 bases from V and 3 bases from J, with 12 bases in between. The CDR3 runs to 13 residues. Germline V gives CDR1 SGHRS, CDR2 YFSETQ. The CDR3 DNA reads as TGCGCCAGCAGTACCGAAGGAGTCTACGAGCAGTACTTC. This gives the protein CASSTEGVYEQYF.

J is TRBJ2-2 and V is TRBV28, with D uncertain. V was shortened by 2 bases and J by 3 bases, with 10 bases between the two germline ends. Germline assignment: CDR1 MDHEN and CDR2 SYDVKM. The length of the CDR3 is 15 residues. The CDR3 is CASSLAAQYTGELFF. The CDR3 DNA sequence: TGTGCCAGCAGTTTAGCTGCCCAGTACACCGGGGAGCTGTTTTTT.

This chain uses TRBV25-1 with TRBJ1-2; D is uncertain. Trimming cost V 5 bases and J 4 bases, with 17 bases left between them. This CDR3 is built from 15 residues. Germline V CDR1 and CDR2: MGHDK, SYGVNS. The CDR3 region is CASSRSPRPFYGYTF. In DNA, the CDR3 is TGTGCCAGCAGTCGGTCCCCTAGGCCGTTCTATGGCTACACCTTC.

This rearrangement joins TRBV28 to TRBJ2-1; 10 nucleotides match TRBD2. CDR3 length: 16 amino acids. V was pared by 5 bases and J by 6 bases, with 10 bases of the junction left unmatched. Germline CDR1 and CDR2: MDHEN and SYDVKM. CDR3 nucleotide sequence: TGTGCCAGCAGTCCCCCGGGACTAGCGCTACTCAATGAGCAGTTCTTC. This translates into CASSPPGLALLNEQFF.

Written as DNA, the CDR3 is TGTGCCAGCTCATCTCTAAGCCCAGCGGGGGGAAATTCCAAAAACATTCAGTACTTC. Translating gives CASSSLSPAGGNSKNIQYF. The chain joins TRBV18 to TRBJ2-4; TRBD2 matches 9 bases. Germline values: CDR1 KGHSH, CDR2 LQKENI. Unmatched junction bases numbered 16, after V lost 5 bases and J lost 2 bases. This CDR3 has 19 amino acids.

This chain connects TRBV5-6 to TRBJ2-3, with D perhaps TRBD2 (6 bases). This CDR3 comprises 13 residues. CDR1 is SGHDT, CDR2 YYEEEE, per germline. The germline V and J ends were trimmed by 3 bases and 6 bases, with 11 bases remaining between them. The CDR3 DNA follows: TGTGCCAGCAGCTCCAGCGGAGGGGATACGCAGTATTTT. This encodes CASSSSGGDTQYF.

This CDR3 reads CASSTGLRLVEQYF. DNA of the CDR3: TGTGCCAGCAGTACGGGACTCCGGTTGGTTGAGCAGTACTTC. The rearrangement links TRBV28 to TRBJ2-7; TRBD2 might be the D (6 bases). The length of the CDR3 is 14 residues. Looked up from germline, CDR1 is MDHEN and CDR2 is SYDVKM. The V gene lost 5 bases and the J gene lost 7 bases, with 18 bases spanning the gap.

This sequence joins TRBV4-1 and TRBJ2-7, with D possibly being TRBD1 (6 bases). The V gene's germline CDR1 is MGHRA and CDR2 YSYEKL. V was pared by 0 bases and J by 4 bases, with 13 bases between. This CDR3 region has 15 residues. CDR3 in DNA: TGCGCCAGCAGCCAAGACAGGGGTAGGGTGTACGAGCAGTACTTC. Encoded protein: CASSQDRGRVYEQYF.

The chain recombines TRBV7-2 with TRBJ2-3; no clear D. The germline gives CDR1 SGHTA, CDR2 FQGNSA. V lost 1 base and J 14 bases, leaving 13 bases between the germline ends. The CDR3 extends over 12 amino acids. The CDR3 loop reads CASSLVGALGYF. The DNA for the CDR3 is TGTGCCAGCAGCTTAGTCGGTGCTTTGGGGTATTTT.

The chain carries TRBV29-1 and TRBJ2-1; possibly TRBD2 for D (5 bases). Germline V gene lookup returns CDR1 SQVTM and CDR2 ANQGSEA. The V and J ends lost 5 bases and 4 bases respectively, with 12 bases between them. This CDR3 contains 13 residues. CDR3 residues: CSVRGVLYNEQFF. For the CDR3, the DNA is TGCAGCGTTCGGGGAGTTCTTTACAATGAGCAGTTCTTC.

V gene TRBV6-1 combines with J gene TRBJ2-3; weak D call: TRBD2 (6 bases). CDR3 length: 14 amino acids. Germline V gene sequence: CDR1 MNHNS, CDR2 SASEGT. V was clipped by 1 base and J by 5 bases, with 10 bases between them. This chain's CDR3 is CASSEETGGDTQYF. In DNA form, the CDR3 reads TGTGCCAGCAGTGAAGAAACCGGGGGAGATACGCAGTATTTT.

V usage is TRBV12-5 and J usage is TRBJ2-1; D ambiguous. Per germline, CDR1 LGHNT and CDR2 FRNRAP. This CDR3 has 11 residues. The germline V and J ends were trimmed by 6 bases and 4 bases, with 4 bases remaining between them. In DNA form, the CDR3 reads TGTGCTAGTGGACTTTACAATGAGCAGTTCTTC. Its translation: CASGLYNEQFF. The full variable domain, rest sourced from reference TRBV12-5 and TRBJ2-1, is DARVTQTPRHKVTEMGQEVTMRCQPILGHNTVFWYRQTMMQGLELLAYFRNRAPLDDSGMPKDRFSAEMPDATLATLKIQPSEPRDSAVYFCASGLYNEQFFGPGTRLTVL.

CDR3 residues: CASSLGGVQETQYF. The DNA for the CDR3 is TGTGCCAGCAGCTTGGGGGGGGTACAAGAGACCCAGTACTTC. The chain carries TRBV5-4 and TRBJ2-5, with a tentative D call TRBD2 (6 bases). V dropped 0 bases and J dropped 2 bases, with 8 bases sitting between them. This CDR3 has 14 residues. Germline V gene sequence: CDR1 SGHNT, CDR2 YYREEE (reference sequence). Variable domain in full (rest from reference TRBV5-4 and TRBJ2-5): ETGVTQSPTHLIKTRGQQVTLRCSSQSGHNTVSWYQQALGQGPQFIFQYYREEENGRGNFPPRFSGLQFPNYSSELNVNALELDDSALYLCASSLGGVQETQYFGPGTRLLVL.

The V and J genes are TRBV5-6 and TRBJ2-3; maybe TRBD1 (5 bases). The CDR3 length is 15 residues. The V end lost 0 bases, the J end lost 2 bases, and 10 bases lay between the germline ends. Germline V CDR1 and CDR2: SGHDT, YYEEEE. CDR3 coding DNA: TGTGCCAGCAGCTTGGGAAGGGGTTACACAGATACGCAGTATTTT. This sequence encodes CASSLGRGYTDTQYF.

The chain joins TRBV10-3 to TRBJ2-5; D unclear. The J call may be faulty, since TRBJ2-7 better matches the DNA end. Germline CDR1 ENHRY, CDR2 SYGVKD. The CDR3 is 15 residues long. The CDR3 is CAISDLGTGKYEQYF. Written as DNA, the CDR3 is TGTGCCATCAGTGACCTAGGCACTGGGAAGTACGAGCAGTACTTC.

The chain combines TRBV30 with TRBJ2-5, with unresolved D. The CDR3 has 15 residues. Germline V gene data show CDR1 as GTSNPN and CDR2 as SVGIG (reference sequence). V lost 4 bases, J lost 2 bases, and 17 bases lay in between. CDR3 sequence: CAWTLYGITQETQYF. The CDR3 DNA sequence: TGTGCCTGGACCTTGTACGGTATAACTCAAGAGACCCAGTACTTC.

The rearrangement links TRBV6-5 to TRBJ2-2; no definite D call. CDR1 is MNHEY and CDR2 is SVGAGI in the germline V gene. This CDR3 region has 11 residues. The V end was cut by 9 bases, the J end by 0 bases, with 2 bases between. The CDR3 here is CASSNTGELFF. The CDR3 region has the DNA TGTGCCAGTTCGAACACCGGGGAGCTGTTTTTT.

This chain uses TRBV6-7 with TRBJ1-1; D gene ambiguous. TRBV6-7 is an open reading frame whose function is uncertain. This CDR3 region has 14 residues. Trimming cost V 2 bases and J 2 bases, with 9 bases left between them. DNA of the CDR3: TGTGCCAGCAGTTACGTTCCAGCTAACACTGAAGCTTTCTTT. Protein product: CASSYVPANTEAFF.

The rearrangement joins TRBV5-6 to TRBJ2-5; the D is unclear. The DNA end is more similar to TRBJ2-7, so the J call may be wrong. This CDR3 is 17 amino acids long. From germline, CDR1 is SGHDT and CDR2 YYEEEE. CDR3 DNA sequence: TGTGCCAGCAGCTTGGCTCGGCCCTTGTGGAATCTCTACGAGCAGTACTTC. This codes for CASSLARPLWNLYEQYF.

CDR3 sequence (DNA): TGTGCCAGCAGCACCATGACAGGGAACACCGGGGAGCTGTTTTTT. As protein: CASSTMTGNTGELFF. The gene calls are TRBV13 and TRBJ2-2, with D perhaps matching TRBD1 (6 bases). Trimming cost V 5 bases and J 1 base, with 11 bases left between them. Per germline, CDR1 PRHDT and CDR2 FYEKMQ (reference sequence). The CDR3 totals 15 residues.

The CDR3 reads CASSLDGSGANVLTF. In DNA, the CDR3 is TGTGCCAGCAGCTTGGACGGTTCTGGGGCCAACGTCCTGACTTTC. V gene TRBV7-3 combines with J gene TRBJ2-6; D unresolved. Germline-derived CDR1 and CDR2 are SGHTA and FQGTGA. Trimming shortened V by 3 bases and J by 1 base, and 7 bases separated the two germline ends. The CDR3 sequence is 15 residues long.

This clone was detected only a few times. This chain uses TRBV5-8 with TRBJ1-3, with D perhaps TRBD1 (5 bases). The CDR3 loop spans 14 amino acids. The V end was cut by 2 bases, the J end by 8 bases, with 14 bases between. Germline CDR1 is SGHTS and CDR2 is YDEGEE. This CDR3 reads CASSFGHGRDTIYF. DNA of the CDR3: TGTGCCAGCAGCTTTGGACACGGGAGGGACACCATATATTTT. Filled out from reference TRBV5-8 and TRBJ1-3, the complete variable domain reads EAGVTQSPTHLIKTRGQQATLRCSPISGHTSVYWYQQALGLGLQFLLWYDEGEERNRGNFPPRFSGRQFPNYSSELNVNALELEDSALYLCASSFGHGRDTIYFGEGSWLTVV.